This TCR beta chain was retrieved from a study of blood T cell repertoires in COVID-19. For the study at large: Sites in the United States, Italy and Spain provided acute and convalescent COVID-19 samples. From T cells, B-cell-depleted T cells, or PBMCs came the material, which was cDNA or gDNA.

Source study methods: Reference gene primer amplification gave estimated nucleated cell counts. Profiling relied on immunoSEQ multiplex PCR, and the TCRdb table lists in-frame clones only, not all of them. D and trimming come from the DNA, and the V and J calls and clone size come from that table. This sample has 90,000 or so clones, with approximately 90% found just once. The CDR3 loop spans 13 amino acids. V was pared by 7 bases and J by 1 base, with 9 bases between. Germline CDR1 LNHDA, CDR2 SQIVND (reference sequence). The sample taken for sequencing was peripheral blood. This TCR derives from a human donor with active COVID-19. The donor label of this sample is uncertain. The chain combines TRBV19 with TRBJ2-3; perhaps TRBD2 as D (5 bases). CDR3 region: CASTPGGTDTQYF. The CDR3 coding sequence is TGTGCCAGTACCCCCGGGGGCACAGATACGCAGTATTTT.